This TCR beta chain is drawn from a study of beta chain features in type 1 diabetes. Study-wide background: Examination spanned roughly 110 million sorted cells from all samples. Overall study findings and caveats: Moderate yet significant TCRB CDR3 shortening was seen in Type 1 diabetes patients in all four CD4+ subsets. Any HLA-type effect on TCRB rearrangement remained unresolved here.

Germline loops: CDR1 SGHRS, CDR2 YFSETQ. V trimming: 0 bases; J trimming: 3 bases; junction bases outside the gene matches: 2. The CDR3 has 15 amino acids. The sample holds a few counts of this clone. What it binds is unknown. Within the sample, other DNA sequences also encode this same CDR3. The whole isolated RNA underwent reverse transcription, so sequencing captured expressed TCRB transcripts. Profiling relied on immunoSEQ multiplex PCR, and the TCRdb table lists in-frame clones only, not all of them. The sample has 300,000 or so clones, 13% seen once. Blood was collected once per donor into heparin, averaging about 116 mL.

The TCR was taken from a woman under 30 with type 1 diabetes. This chain connects TRBV5-1 to TRBJ2-5; 10 nucleotides line up with TRBD1. Sequenced: naive CD4+ T cells from blood. The chain's CDR3 is CASSLGGTGEETQYF. In DNA form, the CDR3 reads TGCGCCAGCAGCTTGGGGGGGACAGGGGAAGAGACCCAGTACTTC.